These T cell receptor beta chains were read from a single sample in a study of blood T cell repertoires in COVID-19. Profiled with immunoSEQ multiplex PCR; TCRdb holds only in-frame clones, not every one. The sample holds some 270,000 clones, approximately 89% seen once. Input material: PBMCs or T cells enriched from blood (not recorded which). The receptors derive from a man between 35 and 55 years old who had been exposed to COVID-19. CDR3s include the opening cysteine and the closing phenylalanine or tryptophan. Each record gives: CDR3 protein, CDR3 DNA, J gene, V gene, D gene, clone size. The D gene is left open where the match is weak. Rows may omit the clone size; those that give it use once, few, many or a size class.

CASSSPGQGAITYNSPLHF,TGTGCCAGCAGCTCCCCGGGACAGGGGGCGATTACCTATAATTCACCCCTCCACTTT,TRBJ1-6,TRBV7-9,TRBD1,-
CASSPRGQGNTGELFF,TGTGCCAGCAGCCCTAGGGGACAGGGTAACACCGGGGAGCTGTTTTTT,TRBJ2-2,TRBV7-9,TRBD1,-
CASSIQGFDEQFF,TGTGCCAGTAGTATTCAGGGTTTTGATGAGCAGTTCTTC,TRBJ2-1,TRBV19,-,-
CASTLGANTGELFF,TGTGCCAGCACTCTGGGAGCGAACACCGGGGAGCTGTTTTTT,TRBJ2-2,TRBV7-6,-,few
CASSQEVRSSSGANVLTF,TGTGCCAGCAGCCAAGAAGTACGGAGCAGCTCTGGGGCCAACGTCCTGACTTTC,TRBJ2-6,TRBV4-2,-,once
CAISDEVQETQYF,TGTGCCATCAGTGATGAGGTCCAAGAGACCCAGTACTTC,TRBJ2-5,TRBV10-3,-,-
CASSSRQSSYEQYF,TGTGCCAGTAGCTCCCGACAGAGCTCCTACGAGCAGTACTTC,TRBJ2-7,TRBV19,-,-
CASSTDRESYNEQFF,TGTGCCAGTAGTACAGACAGGGAATCCTACAATGAGCAGTTCTTC,TRBJ2-1,TRBV19,TRBD1,-
CASSVGGSGTGELFF,TGTGCCAGCAGCGTAGGGGGTAGCGGCACCGGGGAGCTGTTTTTT,TRBJ2-2,TRBV9,-,-
CASSPLDSSYGYTF,TGTGCCAGCAGCCCCTTGGACAGTTCTTATGGCTACACCTTC,TRBJ1-2,TRBV11-2,-,-
CASATEGSNQPQHF,TGTGCCAGCGCGACGGAGGGGAGCAATCAGCCCCAGCATTTT,TRBJ1-5,TRBV18,-,-
CASSQVSRGNGYTF,TGCGCCAGCAGCCAAGTCTCCAGGGGGAATGGCTACACCTTC,TRBJ1-2,TRBV4-1,TRBD1,-
CASSLSRTSGTDTQYF,TGTGCCAGCAGCTTATCTCGGACTAGCGGAACAGATACGCAGTATTTT,TRBJ2-3,TRBV7-9,TRBD2,-
CATSDFSGVNNEQFF,TGTGCCACCAGTGATTTTTCAGGGGTCAACAATGAGCAGTTCTTC,TRBJ2-1,TRBV24-1,-,-
CASSSIRRQGNTGELFF,TGTGCCAGCAGCTCTATACGGAGACAGGGAAACACCGGGGAGCTGTTTTTT,TRBJ2-2,TRBV27,TRBD1,-
CASSEGQGAYEQYF,TGTGCCAGCAGCGAAGGACAGGGGGCCTACGAGCAGTACTTC,TRBJ2-7,TRBV28,TRBD1,-
CASSSSLAGVDEQYF,TGTGCCAGCAGCTCCTCCCTAGCGGGAGTTGACGAGCAGTACTTC,TRBJ2-7,TRBV11-1,TRBD2,once
CASSPPPDEQFF,TGTGCCAGTAGTCCCCCGCCGGATGAGCAGTTCTTC,TRBJ2-1,TRBV19,-,-
CASSQGPQRGEGSYF,TGCGCCAGCAGCCAAGGTCCTCAGCGGGGAGAGGGTTCGTATTTT,TRBJ2-3,TRBV4-3,TRBD2,few
CASGLTGQGDYTF,TGTGCTAGTGGTTTGACTGGACAGGGGGACTACACCTTC,TRBJ1-2,TRBV12-5,TRBD1,-